The following is a T cell receptor (beta chain) sequence with its context. Antigen specificity is unknown. The data stem from a study of T cell repertoires in cytomegalovirus infection. Turning to the study itself: CMV epitopes in the study were HLA-C-restricted (recently identified) and HLA-B-restricted (well studied). Shared public TCR beta signatures pointed to both CMV infection and a matching HLA type. General study results and limits: Adding up the frequency of public TCR beta families identified people who carried CMV plus the relevant HLA.

The CDR3 has 14 residues. V was pared by 6 bases and J by 2 bases, with 8 bases between. Via MiXCR, TCRdb re-called the reads, giving one row per CDR3 protein. Found here are roughly 730,000 distinct CDR3 sequences, around 31% of them singletons; the top ten hold about 20%. This TCR was recovered from a human donor in good health (CMV status not recorded). Some clones in this sample may be carry-over from other donors' samples. This chain connects TRBV12-3 or TRBV12-4 to TRBJ1-6; the D is unclear. Sequenced here: cultured PBMCs, sampled from culture after CMV antigen stimulation. The CDR3 DNA sequence: TGTGCCAGCAGAGGGAACGCCTATAATTCACCCCTCCACTTT. It translates to CASRGNAYNSPLHF.